Sequencing of this T cell receptor beta chain was carried out in a study of blood T cell repertoires in COVID-19. At the level of the study: Spain, Italy and the United States supplied samples that represented acute and convalescent COVID-19. PBMCs, B-cell-depleted T cells, or T cells provided the cDNA or gDNA that made up the material.

Study processing details: For nucleated cells, counts were estimated from reference gene primer amplification. This table comes from immunoSEQ multiplex PCR, and its TCRdb copy is limited to in-frame clones, with some not included. V, J and clone size were drawn from that table, and D and trimming were deduced from the DNA. Among about 210,000 clones listed, around 88% were seen once. The germline CDR1 and CDR2 sequences are GTSNPN and SVGIG (reference sequence). CDR3 length equals 13 residues. Trimming took 3 bases from V and 8 from J; bases not matched to a gene: 9. The receptor's source is a woman in her thirties or forties with acute COVID-19. Material for sequencing was PBMCs or T cells enriched from blood (not recorded which). V usage is TRBV30 and J usage is TRBJ1-1; 7 positions match TRBD1. In DNA, the CDR3 is TGTGCCTGGAGATTACAGGGGATTGGGGAAGCTTTCTTT. Translation: CAWRLQGIGEAFF.